This T cell receptor beta chain came from a study of blood T cell repertoires in COVID-19. Overall study: Material from acute and convalescent COVID-19 was sourced from the United States, Italy and Spain. T cells, B-cell-depleted T cells, or PBMCs supplied cDNA or gDNA.

Per the original methods: Estimation of nucleated cell counts relied on the amplification of reference gene primers. Clones were read by immunoSEQ multiplex PCR, and TCRdb kept only the in-frame ones, dropping some. V and J calls and clone size come straight from that table; D and trimming were deduced from the DNA. The sample records some 45,000 clones, over 75% being singletons. Germline-derived CDR1 and CDR2 are LNHNV and YYDKDF (reference sequence). Trimming left V 3 bases short and J 2 bases short, with 16 bases between. This CDR3 comprises 16 residues. The origin of this receptor is a human donor in a cohort sampled during active COVID-19. The specimen was peripheral blood. The chain carries TRBV15 and TRBJ1-2; no definite D call. CDR3: CATSRAPGEGNYGYTF. CDR3 bases: TGTGCCACCAGCAGGGCCCCCGGGGAGGGCAACTATGGCTACACCTTC.